The present T cell receptor beta chain was sequenced within a study of T-cell memory formation after mild COVID-19. Whole-study context: Largely donor-specific sequence clusters came from a couple of donors. Overall study results and limits: Clones shrinking between day 15 and 85 showed a balanced CD4/CD8 split, and those that grew later tilted toward CD4+. Some clones that responded turned up in pre-infection memory, which suggests that cross-reactive memory joined in. Clones from the second wave (peaking day 37) had unconfirmed SARS-CoV-2 specificity.

Germline CDR1 is MNHEY and CDR2 is SVGEGT. This CDR3 comprises 13 residues. The V gene lost 6 bases and the J gene lost 5 bases, with 13 bases spanning the gap. TCRdb re-called the 5' RACE reads with MiXCR, one entry per CDR3 protein. The repertoire holds 220,000 or so distinct CDR3 sequences, around 8.8% seen once, with 3.5% in the top ten. Ten or more counts support this clonotype. No antigen is known for it. This chain links TRBV6-2 or TRBV6-3 with TRBJ2-5, with D perhaps matching TRBD2 (5 bases). The origin of this receptor is a man aged 18 to 35 who had mild COVID-19 (a few samples of this study predate the infection). Cell type and time point are not known. The sequenced sample consisted of PBMCs or a T cell subset sorted from them (not recorded which). The CDR3 DNA follows: TGTGCCAGCAGACCGTGGACTGAGGAGACCCAGTACTTC. It is translated as CASRPWTEETQYF.